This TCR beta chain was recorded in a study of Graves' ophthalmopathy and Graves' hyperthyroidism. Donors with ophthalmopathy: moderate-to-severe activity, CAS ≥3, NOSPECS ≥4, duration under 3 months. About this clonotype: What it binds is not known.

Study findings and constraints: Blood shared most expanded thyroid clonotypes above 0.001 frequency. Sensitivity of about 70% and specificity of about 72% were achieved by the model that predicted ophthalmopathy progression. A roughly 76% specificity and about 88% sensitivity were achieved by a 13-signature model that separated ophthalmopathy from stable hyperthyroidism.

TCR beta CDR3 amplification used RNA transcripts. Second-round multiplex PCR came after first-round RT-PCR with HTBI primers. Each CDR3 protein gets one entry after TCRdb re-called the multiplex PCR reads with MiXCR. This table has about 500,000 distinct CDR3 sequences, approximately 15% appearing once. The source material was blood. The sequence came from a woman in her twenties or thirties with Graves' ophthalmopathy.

CDR3 sequence (DNA): TGTGCCAGCAGTTTCGACAGGTGGGACACGGACAATCAGCCCCAGCATTTT. It codes for CASSFDRWDTDNQPQHF. The J gene is TRBJ1-5, the V gene TRBV28; maybe TRBD1 (6 bases). V lost 3 bases and J 3 bases, leaving 18 bases between the germline ends. The CDR3 has 17 residues. Germline CDR1 reads MDHEN; CDR2 reads SYDVKM.